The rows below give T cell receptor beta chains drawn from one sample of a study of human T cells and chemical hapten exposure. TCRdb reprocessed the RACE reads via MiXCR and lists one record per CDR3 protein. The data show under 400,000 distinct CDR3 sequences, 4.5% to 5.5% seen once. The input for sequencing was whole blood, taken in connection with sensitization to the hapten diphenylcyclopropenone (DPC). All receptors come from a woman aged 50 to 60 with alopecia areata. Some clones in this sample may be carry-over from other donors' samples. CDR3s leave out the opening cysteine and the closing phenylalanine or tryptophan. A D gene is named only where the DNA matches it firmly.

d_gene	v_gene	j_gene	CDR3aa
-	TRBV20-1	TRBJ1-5	SALGQNQPQH
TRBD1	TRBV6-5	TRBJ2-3	ASRGRRGDTQY
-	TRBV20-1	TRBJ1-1	SAGSGVVSTEAF
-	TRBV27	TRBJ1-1	ASSPAQGGTEAF
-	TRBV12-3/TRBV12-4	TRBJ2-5	ASSLGYRDGEETQY
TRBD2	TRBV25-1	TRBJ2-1	ASSEAGGIGNEQF
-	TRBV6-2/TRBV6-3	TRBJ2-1	ASSTVGTEQF
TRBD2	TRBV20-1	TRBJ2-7	SSGELAGGPYEQY
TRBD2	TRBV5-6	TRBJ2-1	ASSLAPGGFHEQF
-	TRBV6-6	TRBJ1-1	ASSPIGSRNTEAF
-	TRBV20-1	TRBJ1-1	SAGVNTEAF
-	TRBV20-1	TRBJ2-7	SAGRGIAPEQY
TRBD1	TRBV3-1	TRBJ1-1	ASRQTGVASEAF
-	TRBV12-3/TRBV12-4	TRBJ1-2	ASSRGPRPYGYT